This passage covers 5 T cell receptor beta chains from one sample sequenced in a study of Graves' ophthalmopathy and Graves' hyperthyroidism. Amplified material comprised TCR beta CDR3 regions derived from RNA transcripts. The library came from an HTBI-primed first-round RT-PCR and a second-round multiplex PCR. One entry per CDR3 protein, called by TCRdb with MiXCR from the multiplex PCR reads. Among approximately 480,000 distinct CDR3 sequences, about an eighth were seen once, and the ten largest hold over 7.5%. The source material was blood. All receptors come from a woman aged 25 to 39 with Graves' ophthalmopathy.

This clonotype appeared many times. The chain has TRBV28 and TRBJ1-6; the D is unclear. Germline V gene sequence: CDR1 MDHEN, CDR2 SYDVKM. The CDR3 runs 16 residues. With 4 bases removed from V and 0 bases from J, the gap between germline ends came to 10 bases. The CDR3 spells CASSSAGSSYNSPLHF. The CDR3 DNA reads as TGTGCCAGCAGTTCCGCAGGTTCCTCCTATAATTCACCCCTCCACTTT.

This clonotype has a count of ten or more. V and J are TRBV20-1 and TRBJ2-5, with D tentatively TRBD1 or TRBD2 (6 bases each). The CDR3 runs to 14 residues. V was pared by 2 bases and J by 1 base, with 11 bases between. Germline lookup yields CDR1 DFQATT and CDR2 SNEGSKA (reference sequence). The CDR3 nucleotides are TGCAGTGCTAGACGAGGGGGGCCCCAAGAGACCCAGTACTTC. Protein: CSARRGGPQETQYF.

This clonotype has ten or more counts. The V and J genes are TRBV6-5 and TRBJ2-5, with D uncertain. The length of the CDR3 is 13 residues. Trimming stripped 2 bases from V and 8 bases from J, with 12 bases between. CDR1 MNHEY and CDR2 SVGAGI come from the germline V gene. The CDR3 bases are TGTGCCAGCAGTTACGCCCGAAAGAGAACCCAGTACTTC. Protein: CASSYARKRTQYF.

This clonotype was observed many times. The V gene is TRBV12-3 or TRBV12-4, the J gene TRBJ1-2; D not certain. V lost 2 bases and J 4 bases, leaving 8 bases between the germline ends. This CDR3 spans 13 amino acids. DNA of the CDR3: TGTGCCAGCAGTTTAAGGCCGCTCTATGGCTACACCTTC. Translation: CASSLRPLYGYTF.

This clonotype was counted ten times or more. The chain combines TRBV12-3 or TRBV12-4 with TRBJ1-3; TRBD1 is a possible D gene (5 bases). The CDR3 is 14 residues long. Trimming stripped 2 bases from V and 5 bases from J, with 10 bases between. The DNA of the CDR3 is TGTGCCAGCAGTTTACACGGGGGGAGAAACACCATATATTTT. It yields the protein CASSLHGGRNTIYF.